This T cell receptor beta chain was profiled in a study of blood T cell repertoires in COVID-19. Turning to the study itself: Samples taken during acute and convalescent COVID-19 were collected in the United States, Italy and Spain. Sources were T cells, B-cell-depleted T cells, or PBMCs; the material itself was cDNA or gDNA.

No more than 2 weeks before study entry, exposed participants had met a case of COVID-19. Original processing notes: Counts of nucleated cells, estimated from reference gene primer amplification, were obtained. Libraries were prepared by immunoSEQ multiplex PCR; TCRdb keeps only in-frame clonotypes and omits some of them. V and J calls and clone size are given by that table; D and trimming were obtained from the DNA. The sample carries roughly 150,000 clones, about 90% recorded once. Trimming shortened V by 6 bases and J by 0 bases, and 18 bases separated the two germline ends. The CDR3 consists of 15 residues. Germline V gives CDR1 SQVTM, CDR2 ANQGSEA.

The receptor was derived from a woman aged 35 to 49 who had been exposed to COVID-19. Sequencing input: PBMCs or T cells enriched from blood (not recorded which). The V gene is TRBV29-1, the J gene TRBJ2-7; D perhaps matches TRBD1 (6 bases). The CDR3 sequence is CSVEANLDSSYEQYF. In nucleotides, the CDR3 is TGCAGCGTCGAGGCGAACCTGGACAGCTCCTACGAGCAGTACTTC.